Reported below is one TCR beta chain. Its antigen remains unknown. Method: immunoSEQ multiplex PCR; TCRdb's copy keeps in-frame clones and lacks some. Among around 250,000 clones, about 90% were seen once, and the ten largest hold less than 0.4%. The entry originates in a study of cytomegalovirus exposure and HLA in healthy donors. Germline V gene data show CDR1 as LNHNV and CDR2 as YYDKDF (reference sequence). CDR3 length: 15 residues. V lost 1 base and J 2 bases, leaving 11 bases between the germline ends. Overall study results and limits: Subsequent analysis revealed that first-cohort TCR clusters tended to co-occur in the approximately 120 validation repertoires.

The rearrangement joins TRBV15 to TRBJ2-5, with D maybe TRBD2 (5 bases). The specimen sequenced was PBMCs. The sequence derives from a woman aged 18-35 years in good health and CMV-seronegative. CDR3 in amino acids: CATSRGLPGQETQYF. For the CDR3, the DNA is TGTGCCACCAGCAGAGGGCTTCCGGGGCAAGAGACCCAGTACTTC. Together with reference TRBV15 and TRBJ2-5, the CDR3 gives the full variable domain: DAMVIQNPRYQVTQFGKPVTLSCSQTLNHNVMYWYQQKSSQAPKLLFHYYDKDFNNEADTPDNFQSRRPNTSFCFLDIRSPGLGDTAMYLCATSRGLPGQETQYFGPGTRLLVL.